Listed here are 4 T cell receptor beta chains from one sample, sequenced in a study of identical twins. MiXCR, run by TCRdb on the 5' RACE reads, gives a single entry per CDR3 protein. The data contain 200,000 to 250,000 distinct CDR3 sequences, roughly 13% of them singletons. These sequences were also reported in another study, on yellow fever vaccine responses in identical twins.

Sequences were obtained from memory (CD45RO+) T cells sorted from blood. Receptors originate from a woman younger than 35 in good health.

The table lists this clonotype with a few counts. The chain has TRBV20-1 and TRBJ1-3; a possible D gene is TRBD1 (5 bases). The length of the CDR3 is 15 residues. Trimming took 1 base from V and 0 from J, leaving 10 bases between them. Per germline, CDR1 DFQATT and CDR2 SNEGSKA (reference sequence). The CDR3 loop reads CSARGQRFSGNTIYF. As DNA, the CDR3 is TGCAGTGCTAGAGGACAGCGATTCTCTGGAAACACCATATATTTT.

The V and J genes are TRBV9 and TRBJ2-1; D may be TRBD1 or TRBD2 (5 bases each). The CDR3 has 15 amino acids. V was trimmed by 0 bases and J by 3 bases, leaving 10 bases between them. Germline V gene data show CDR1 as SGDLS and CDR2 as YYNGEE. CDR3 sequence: CASSVGGALYNEQFF. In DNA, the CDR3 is TGTGCCAGCAGCGTAGGAGGGGCCCTCTACAATGAGCAGTTCTTC.

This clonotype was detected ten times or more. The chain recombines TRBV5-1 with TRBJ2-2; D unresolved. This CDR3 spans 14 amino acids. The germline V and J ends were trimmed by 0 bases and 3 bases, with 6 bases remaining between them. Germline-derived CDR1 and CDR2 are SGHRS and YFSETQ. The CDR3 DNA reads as TGCGCCAGCAGCTTGGTGGCAGACACCGGGGAGCTGTTTTTT. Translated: CASSLVADTGELFF.

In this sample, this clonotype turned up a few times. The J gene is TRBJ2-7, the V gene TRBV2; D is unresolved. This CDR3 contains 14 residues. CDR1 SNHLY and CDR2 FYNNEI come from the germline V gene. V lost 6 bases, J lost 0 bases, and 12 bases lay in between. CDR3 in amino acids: CASRGDTYSYEQYF. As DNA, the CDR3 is TGTGCCAGCAGAGGCGACACTTACTCCTACGAGCAGTACTTC.